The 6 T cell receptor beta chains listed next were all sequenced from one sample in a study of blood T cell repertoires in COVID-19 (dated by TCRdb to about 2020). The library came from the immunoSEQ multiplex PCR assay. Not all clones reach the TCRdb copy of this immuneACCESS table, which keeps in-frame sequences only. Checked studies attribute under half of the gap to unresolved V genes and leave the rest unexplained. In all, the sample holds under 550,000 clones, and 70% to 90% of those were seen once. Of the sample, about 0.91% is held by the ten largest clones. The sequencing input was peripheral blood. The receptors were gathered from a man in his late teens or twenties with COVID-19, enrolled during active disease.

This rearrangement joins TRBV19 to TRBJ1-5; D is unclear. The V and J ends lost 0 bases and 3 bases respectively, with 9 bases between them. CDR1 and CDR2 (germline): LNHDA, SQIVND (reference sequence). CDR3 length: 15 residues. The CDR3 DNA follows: TGTGCCAGTAGTATAGATTTGAGTCCCAATCAGCCCCAGCATTTT. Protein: CASSIDLSPNQPQHF.

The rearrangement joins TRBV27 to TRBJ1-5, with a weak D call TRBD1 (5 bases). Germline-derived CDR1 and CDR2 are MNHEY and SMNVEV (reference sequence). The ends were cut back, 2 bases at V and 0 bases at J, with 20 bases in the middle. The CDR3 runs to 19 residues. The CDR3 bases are TGTGCCAGCAGTTTAAAACATCGGTCAGGGACTTATAGCAATCAGCCCCAGCATTTT. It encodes CASSLKHRSGTYSNQPQHF.

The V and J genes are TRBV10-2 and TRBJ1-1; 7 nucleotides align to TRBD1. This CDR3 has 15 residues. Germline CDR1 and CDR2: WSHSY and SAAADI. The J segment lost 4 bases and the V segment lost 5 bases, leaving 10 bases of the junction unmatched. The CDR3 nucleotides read TGCGCCAGCAGTCCCTACAGGGGAGGTAGCACTGAAGCTTTCTTT. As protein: CASSPYRGGSTEAFF.

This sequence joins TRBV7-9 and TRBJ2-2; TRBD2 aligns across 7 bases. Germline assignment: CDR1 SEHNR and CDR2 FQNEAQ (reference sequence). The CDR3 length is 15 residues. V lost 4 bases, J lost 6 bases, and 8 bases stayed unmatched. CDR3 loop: CASSSGLGLPGELFF. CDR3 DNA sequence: TGTGCCAGCAGCTCCGGACTAGGCCTCCCCGGGGAGCTGTTTTTT.

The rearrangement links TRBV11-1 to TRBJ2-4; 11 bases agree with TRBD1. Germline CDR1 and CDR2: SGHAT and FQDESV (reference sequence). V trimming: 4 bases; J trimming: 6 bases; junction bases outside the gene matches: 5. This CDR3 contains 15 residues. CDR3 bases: TGTGCCAGCAGCTCCTCGGGACAGGGGGGAAACATTCAGTACTTC. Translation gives CASSSSGQGGNIQYF.

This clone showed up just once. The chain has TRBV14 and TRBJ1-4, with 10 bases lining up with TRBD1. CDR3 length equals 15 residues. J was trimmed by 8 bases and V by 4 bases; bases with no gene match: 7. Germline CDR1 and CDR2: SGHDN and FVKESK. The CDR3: CASSPRQGAREKLFF. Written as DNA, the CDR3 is TGTGCCAGCAGCCCCCGACAGGGGGCAAGGGAAAAACTGTTTTTT. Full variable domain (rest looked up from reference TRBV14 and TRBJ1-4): EAGVTQFPSHSVIEKGQTVTLRCDPISGHDNLYWYRRVMGKEIKFLLHFVKESKQDESGMPNNRFLAERTGGTYSTLKVQPAELEDSGVYFCASSPRQGAREKLFFGSGTQLSVL.